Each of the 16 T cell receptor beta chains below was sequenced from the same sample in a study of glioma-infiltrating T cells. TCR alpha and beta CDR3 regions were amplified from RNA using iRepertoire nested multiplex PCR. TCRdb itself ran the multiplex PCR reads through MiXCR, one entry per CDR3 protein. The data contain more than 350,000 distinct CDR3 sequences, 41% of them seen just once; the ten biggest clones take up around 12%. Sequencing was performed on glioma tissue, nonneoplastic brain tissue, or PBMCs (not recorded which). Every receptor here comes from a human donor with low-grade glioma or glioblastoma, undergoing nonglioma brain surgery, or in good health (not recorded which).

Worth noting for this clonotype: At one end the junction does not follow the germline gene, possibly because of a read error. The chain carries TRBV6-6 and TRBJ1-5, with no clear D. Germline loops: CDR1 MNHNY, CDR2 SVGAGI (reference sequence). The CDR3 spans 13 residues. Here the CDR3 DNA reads TGTGCCATCAGTGTTACCACAGATCAGCCCCAGCATTTT. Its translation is CAISVTTDQPQHF.

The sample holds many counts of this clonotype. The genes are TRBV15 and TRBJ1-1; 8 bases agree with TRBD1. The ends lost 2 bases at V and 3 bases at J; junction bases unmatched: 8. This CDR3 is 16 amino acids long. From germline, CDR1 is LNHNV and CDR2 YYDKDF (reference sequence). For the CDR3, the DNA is TGTGCCACCAGCAGAAGGCAGGGGGCAAGGTACACTGAAGCTTTCTTT. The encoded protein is CATSRRQGARYTEAFF.

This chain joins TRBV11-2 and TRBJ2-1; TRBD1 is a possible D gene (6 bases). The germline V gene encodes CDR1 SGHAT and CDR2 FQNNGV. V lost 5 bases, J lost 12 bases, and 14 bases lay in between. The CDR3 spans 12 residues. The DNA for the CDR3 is TGTGCCAGCAGCCCAACAGGGAAAATGCAGTTCTTC. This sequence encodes CASSPTGKMQFF.

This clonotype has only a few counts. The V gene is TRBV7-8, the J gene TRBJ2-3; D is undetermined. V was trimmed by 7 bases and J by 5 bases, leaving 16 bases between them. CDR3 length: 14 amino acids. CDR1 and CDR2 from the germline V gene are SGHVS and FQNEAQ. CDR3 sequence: CASTWFLGKDTQYF. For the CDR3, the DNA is TGTGCCAGCACCTGGTTCCTTGGCAAAGATACGCAGTATTTT.

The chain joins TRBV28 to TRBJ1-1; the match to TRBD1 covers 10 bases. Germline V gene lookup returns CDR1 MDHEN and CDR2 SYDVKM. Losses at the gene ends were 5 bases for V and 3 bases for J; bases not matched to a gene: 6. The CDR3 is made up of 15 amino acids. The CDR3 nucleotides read TGTGCCAGCAGTCCACGGACAGGGGGGGACACTGAAGCTTTCTTT. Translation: CASSPRTGGDTEAFF.

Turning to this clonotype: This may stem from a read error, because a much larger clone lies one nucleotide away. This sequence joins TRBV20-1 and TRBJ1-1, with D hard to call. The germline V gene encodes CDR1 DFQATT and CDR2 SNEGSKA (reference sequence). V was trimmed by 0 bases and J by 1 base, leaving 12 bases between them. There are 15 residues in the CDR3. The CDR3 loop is CSAREIGYQNTEAFF. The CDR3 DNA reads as TGCAGTGCTAGAGAAATCGGGTACCAGAACACTGAAGCTTTCTTT.

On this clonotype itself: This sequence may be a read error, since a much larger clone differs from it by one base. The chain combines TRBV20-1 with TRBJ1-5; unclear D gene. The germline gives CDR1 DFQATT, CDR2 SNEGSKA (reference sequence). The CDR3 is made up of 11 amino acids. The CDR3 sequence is CSARDGRAHHF. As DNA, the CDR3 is TGCAGTGCTAGAGACGGGAGGGCCCATCATTTT.

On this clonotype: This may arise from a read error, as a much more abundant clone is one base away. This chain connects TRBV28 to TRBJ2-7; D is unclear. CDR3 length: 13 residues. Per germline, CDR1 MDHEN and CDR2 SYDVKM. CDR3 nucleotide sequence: TGTGCCAGCACCCTAGGGCGTGGGCGCGAGCAGAACTTC. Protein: CASTLGRGREQNF.

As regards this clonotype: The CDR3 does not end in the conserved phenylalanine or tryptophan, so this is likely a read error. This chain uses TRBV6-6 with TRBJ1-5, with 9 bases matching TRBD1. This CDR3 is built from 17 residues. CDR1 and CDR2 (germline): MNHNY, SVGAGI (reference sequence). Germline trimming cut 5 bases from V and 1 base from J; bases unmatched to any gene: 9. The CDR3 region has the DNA TGTGCCAGCAGTCGTAACAGGGGGCCGGGGAGCAATCAGCCCCAGCATTTA. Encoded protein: CASSRNRGPGSNQPQHL.

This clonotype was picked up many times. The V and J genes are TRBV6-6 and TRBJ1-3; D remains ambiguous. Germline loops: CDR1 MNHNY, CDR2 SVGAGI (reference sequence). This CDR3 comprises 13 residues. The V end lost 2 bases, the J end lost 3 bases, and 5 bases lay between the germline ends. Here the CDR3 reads CASSYDDGNTIYF. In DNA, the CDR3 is TGTGCCAGCAGTTACGACGATGGAAACACCATATATTTT.

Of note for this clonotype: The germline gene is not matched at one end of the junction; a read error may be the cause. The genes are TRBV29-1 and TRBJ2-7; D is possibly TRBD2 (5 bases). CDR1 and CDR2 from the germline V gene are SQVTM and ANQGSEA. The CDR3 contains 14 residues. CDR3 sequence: CSVNGEPPTYEQYF. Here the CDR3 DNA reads TGCAGCGTCAACGGGGAACCCCCGACCTACGAGCAGTATTTC.

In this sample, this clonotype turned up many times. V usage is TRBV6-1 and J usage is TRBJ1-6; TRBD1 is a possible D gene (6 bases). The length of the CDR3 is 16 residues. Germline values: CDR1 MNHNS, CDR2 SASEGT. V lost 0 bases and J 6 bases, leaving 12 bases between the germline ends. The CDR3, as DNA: TGTGCCAGCAGTGAAGCCCGACAGGCCTCTAATTCACCCCTCCACTTT. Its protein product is CASSEARQASNSPLHF.

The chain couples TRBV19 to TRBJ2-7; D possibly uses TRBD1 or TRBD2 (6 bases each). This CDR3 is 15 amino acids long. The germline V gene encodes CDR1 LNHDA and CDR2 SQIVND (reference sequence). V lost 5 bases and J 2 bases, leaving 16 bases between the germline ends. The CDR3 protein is CASSFFGGVAYEQYF. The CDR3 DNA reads TGTGCCAGTAGTTTCTTCGGGGGCGTAGCCTACGAGCAGTACTTC.

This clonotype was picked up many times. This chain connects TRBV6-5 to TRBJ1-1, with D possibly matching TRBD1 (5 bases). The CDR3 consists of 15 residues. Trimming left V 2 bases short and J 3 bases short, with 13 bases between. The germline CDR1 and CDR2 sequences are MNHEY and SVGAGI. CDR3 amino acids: CASSYIREGYTEAFF. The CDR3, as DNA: TGTGCCAGCAGTTACATCAGGGAGGGGTACACTGAAGCTTTCTTT.

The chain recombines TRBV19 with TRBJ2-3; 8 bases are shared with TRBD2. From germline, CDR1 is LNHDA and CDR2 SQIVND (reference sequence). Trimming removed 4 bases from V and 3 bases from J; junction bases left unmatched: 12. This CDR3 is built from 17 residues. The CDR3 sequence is CASSRGRGTRETDTQYF. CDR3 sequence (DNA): TGTGCCAGTAGTAGAGGTCGGGGGACTAGGGAAACAGATACGCAGTATTTT.

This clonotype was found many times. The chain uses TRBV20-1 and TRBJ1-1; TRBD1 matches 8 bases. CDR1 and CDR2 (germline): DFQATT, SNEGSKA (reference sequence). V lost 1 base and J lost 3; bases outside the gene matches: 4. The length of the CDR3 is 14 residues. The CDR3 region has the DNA TGCAGTGCTAGAGTTCCACAGGGGGACACTGAAGCTTTCTTT. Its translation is CSARVPQGDTEAFF.